These 13 T cell receptor beta chains share one sample of origin, sequenced in a study of OX40 agonist ivuxolimab in advanced cancers. TCRdb keeps only in-frame clones here, not all; method: immunoSEQ multiplex PCR. Counted here are fewer than 95,000 clones, around 80% occurring once; the ten biggest clones make up around 0.45%. The source material was CD4+ or CD8+ T cells sorted from blood, sampled in a trial of the OX40 agonist ivuxolimab. These receptors originate from an adult with an advanced solid tumor such as melanoma, head and neck, liver or kidney cancer.

As concerns this clone: Relative to the germline gene, one junction end is altered; a read error may explain this. The chain couples TRBV29-1 to TRBJ1-2, with TRBD1 matching over 10 bases. The CDR3 extends over 11 amino acids. The V gene's germline CDR1 is SQVTM and CDR2 ANQGSEA. CDR3 DNA sequence: TGCAGTGGGGGGACAGGGGTTCCTCTAGCCTTC. It translates to CSGGTGVPLAF.

The chain recombines TRBV6-6 with TRBJ1-1; D may be TRBD1 (5 bases). This CDR3 region has 14 residues. Germline loops: CDR1 MNHNY, CDR2 SVGAGI (reference sequence). Trimming shortened V by 6 bases and J by 2 bases, and 13 bases separated the two germline ends. CDR3 DNA: TGTGCCAGCAGGGATGACAGACTAAACACTGAAGCTTTCTTT. This gives the protein CASRDDRLNTEAFF.

The sample holds one count of this clone. V gene TRBV5-1 combines with J gene TRBJ2-2; 11 bases align to TRBD2. V was clipped by 7 bases and J by 4 bases; unmatched bases: 9. CDR1 and CDR2 from the germline V gene are SGHRS and YFSETQ. This CDR3 is 16 amino acids long. The CDR3 DNA follows: TGCGCCAGCTCGAGTTTACTAGCGGGAGTCACCGGGGAGCTGTTTTTT. Amino acid sequence: CASSSLLAGVTGELFF. The full variable domain, with the rest looked up from reference TRBV5-1 and TRBJ2-2, is KAGVTQTPRYLIKTRGQQVTLSCSPISGHRSVSWYQQTPGQGLQFLFEYFSETQRNKGNFPGRFSGRQFSNSRSEMNVSTLELGDSALYLCASSSLLAGVTGELFFGEGSRLTVL.

As concerns this clone: In the same sample, other DNA sequences code for this CDR3. The chain couples TRBV28 to TRBJ1-5; D remains ambiguous. Germline assignment: CDR1 MDHEN and CDR2 SYDVKM. The CDR3 totals 12 residues. The V end lost 6 bases, the J end lost 0 bases, and 3 bases lay between the germline ends. Here the CDR3 reads CASRGSNQPQHF. The CDR3 nucleotides are TGTGCCAGCAGGGGTAGCAATCAGCCCCAGCATTTT.

The gene calls are TRBV28 and TRBJ1-6; D is uncertain. The CDR3 is 15 residues long. Germline CDR1 is MDHEN and CDR2 is SYDVKM. Trimming stripped 7 bases from V and 0 bases from J, with 10 bases between. DNA for the CDR3: TGTGCCAGCAAACCACCGGGCTCCTATAATTCACCCCTCCACTTT. It codes for CASKPPGSYNSPLHF.

The CDR3 reads CASSEQGYGYTF. In DNA form, the CDR3 reads TGCGCCAGCAGTGAACAGGGGTATGGCTACACCTTC. The chain uses TRBV10-2 and TRBJ1-2; 7 bases agree with TRBD1. The CDR3 spans 12 residues. From germline, CDR1 is WSHSY and CDR2 SAAADI. The junction had 0 bases not matched to a gene; V was cut back by 3 bases and J by 5 bases.

The chain carries TRBV4-2 and TRBJ1-2, with 7 bases aligning to TRBD1. The CDR3 covers 12 residues. The V and J ends lost 6 bases and 6 bases, in that order; junction bases with no gene match: 4. The germline gives CDR1 LGHNA, CDR2 YNFKEQ. The CDR3 here is CASRKDRDGYTF. Here the CDR3 DNA reads TGTGCCAGCAGGAAAGACAGGGATGGCTACACCTTC.

This chain connects TRBV30 to TRBJ1-1; 9 bases align to TRBD1. The CDR3 sequence is 15 residues long. V gave up 2 bases and J gave up 5 bases; unmatched junction bases: 9. Germline V gene data show CDR1 as GTSNPN and CDR2 as SVGIG (reference sequence). The CDR3 reads CAWSRPDRGMTEAFF. CDR3 DNA sequence: TGTGCCTGGAGTAGACCGGACAGGGGTATGACTGAAGCTTTCTTT.

This clone was found once. The chain has TRBV30 and TRBJ1-6; TRBD1 agrees at 7 bases. The V segment lost 0 bases and the J segment 10 bases; nucleotides outside the gene matches: 9. Germline values: CDR1 GTSNPN, CDR2 SVGIG (reference sequence). The CDR3 has 15 amino acids. CDR3: CAWSVGGRGDSPLHF. Written as DNA, the CDR3 is TGTGCCTGGAGTGTTGGAGGCAGGGGGGACTCACCCCTCCACTTT.

This chain joins TRBV28 and TRBJ2-5, with 7 bases fitting TRBD2. The V and J ends lost 5 bases and 2 bases, in that order; junction bases with no gene match: 11. CDR3 length equals 16 residues. Germline V gene sequence: CDR1 MDHEN, CDR2 SYDVKM. CDR3 sequence: CASSRLPGLKQETQYF. CDR3 bases: TGTGCCAGCAGTAGATTGCCGGGACTAAAGCAAGAGACCCAGTACTTC.

The CDR3 is CASKGGANTGELFF. In nucleotides, the CDR3 is TGTGCCAGCAAGGGCGGGGCGAACACCGGGGAGCTGTTTTTT. J is TRBJ2-2 and V is TRBV7-9; possibly TRBD2 for D (6 bases). V was pared by 7 bases and J by 0 bases, with 9 bases between. The germline V gene encodes CDR1 SEHNR and CDR2 FQNEAQ (reference sequence). The CDR3 has 14 residues.

The chain combines TRBV19 with TRBJ1-5, with 9 bases lining up with TRBD1. The CDR3 is 17 residues long. Per germline, CDR1 LNHDA and CDR2 SQIVND (reference sequence). The J segment lost 9 bases and the V segment lost 3 bases, leaving 15 bases of the junction unmatched. CDR3 in amino acids: CASSISLWDRVTGPQHF. CDR3 DNA: TGTGCCAGTAGTATTTCTCTCTGGGACAGGGTGACGGGGCCCCAGCATTTT. Based on the CDR3 plus reference TRBV19 and TRBJ1-5, the full variable domain is DGGITQSPKYLFRKEGQNVTLSCEQNLNHDAMYWYRQDPGQGLRLIYYSQIVNDFQKGDIAEGYSVSREKKESFPLTVTSAQKNPTAFYLCASSISLWDRVTGPQHFGDGTRLSIL.

V and J are TRBV2 and TRBJ1-2; 10 bases are shared with TRBD1. The ends lost 6 bases at V and 1 base at J; junction bases unmatched: 5. Looked up from germline, CDR1 is SNHLY and CDR2 is FYNNEI. The CDR3 runs 15 residues. The CDR3 sequence: CASRTGGSLNYGYTF. The CDR3 DNA reads TGTGCCAGCAGGACAGGGGGCAGCCTTAACTATGGCTACACCTTC.